Following are 27 T cell receptor beta chains from one sample sequenced in a study of T cells expressing NK-cell markers. One entry per CDR3 protein, without DNA, is what TCRdb gives after re-calling the 5' RACE reads. Its listing shows 200,000 to 300,000 distinct CDR3 sequences. Source material: blood T cells: a sorted CD56 or NKG2C T cell subset, CD4+ or CD8+ T cells, or bulk PBMC T cells (not recorded which). The receptors were gathered from a man aged 18 to 35 in good health.

This chain connects TRBV5-6 to TRBJ2-6; lacking DNA, the TRBD1 call made by TCRdb goes unchecked. This CDR3 region has 15 residues. Germline CDR1 is SGHDT and CDR2 is YYEEEE. The CDR3 reads CASNPGGDGANVLTF.

The V gene is TRBV25-1, the J gene TRBJ2-6; no DNA is available, so the TRBD1 call from TCRdb remains unchecked. Germline assignment: CDR1 MGHDK and CDR2 SYGVNS. The CDR3 length is 18 residues. Here the CDR3 reads CASLRTGTGLRGANVLTF.

The gene calls are TRBV20-1 and TRBJ2-1; checking the TCRdb D call of TRBD1 is not possible without DNA. CDR1 and CDR2 (germline): DFQATT, SNEGSKA (reference sequence). There are 16 residues in the CDR3. The CDR3 here is CSAREGGGTAYNEQFF.

V and J are TRBV5-4 and TRBJ2-7; TCRdb returns TRBD2, unconfirmable since there is no DNA. Germline V gene lookup returns CDR1 SGHNT and CDR2 YYREEE (reference sequence). CDR3 length: 19 residues. The CDR3: CASSLGKPGLAGVSYEQYF.

The genes are TRBV29-1 and TRBJ2-3; the TRBD2 assignment by TCRdb is unverifiable without DNA. Germline CDR1 SQVTM, CDR2 ANQGSEA. The CDR3 runs to 13 residues. The CDR3 sequence: CSVRATPMDTQYF.

This chain connects TRBV6-5 to TRBJ2-3; TCRdb's D call of TRBD2 is untestable without DNA. This CDR3 is built from 16 residues. The germline gives CDR1 MNHEY, CDR2 SVGAGI. Here the CDR3 reads CASSYGELAVTDTQYF.

The chain is built from TRBV30 and TRBJ2-7; the D gene TCRdb calls, TRBD1, cannot be checked with no DNA. The CDR3 covers 13 residues. Germline V gene sequence: CDR1 GTSNPN, CDR2 SVGIG (reference sequence). CDR3 region: CAWIEGGGYEQYF.

The rearrangement joins TRBV20-1 to TRBJ1-1; as DNA is missing, the TRBD1 call by TCRdb cannot be tested. Germline V lookup: CDR1 DFQATT, CDR2 SNEGSKA (reference sequence). This CDR3 spans 12 amino acids. CDR3 residues: CSAPDANTEAFF.

The chain combines TRBV20-1 with TRBJ2-5; the TRBD2 assignment by TCRdb is unverifiable without DNA. CDR1 is DFQATT, CDR2 SNEGSKA, per germline (reference sequence). The CDR3 has 14 residues. Here the CDR3 reads CSARDPGLAETQYF.

J is TRBJ2-1 and V is TRBV19; TCRdb calls TRBD1, which cannot be checked without DNA. Germline V lookup: CDR1 LNHDA, CDR2 SQIVND (reference sequence). This CDR3 is built from 13 residues. The chain's CDR3 is CASRAGGRGEQFF.

J is TRBJ2-1 and V is TRBV6-5. Germline assignment: CDR1 MNHEY and CDR2 SVGAGI. This CDR3 has 15 amino acids. CDR3 residues: CASSFDRWGYNEQFF.

The chain carries TRBV20-1 and TRBJ2-1; TCRdb lists TRBD1, though no DNA is available to test this call. The CDR3 loop spans 13 amino acids. Germline CDR1 and CDR2: DFQATT and SNEGSKA (reference sequence). The CDR3 loop is CSASPPGYNEQFF.

The chain couples TRBV20-1 to TRBJ2-3; with no DNA, the TCRdb D assignment of TRBD2 cannot be verified. Germline CDR1 and CDR2: DFQATT and SNEGSKA (reference sequence). CDR3 length equals 14 residues. The CDR3 sequence is CSAQGLAGGDTQYF.

This CDR3 is CASSDGGQGANEQFF. The rearrangement links TRBV7-8 to TRBJ2-1; TCRdb lists TRBD1, though no DNA is available to test this call. The CDR3 loop spans 15 amino acids. Germline V gene sequence: CDR1 SGHVS, CDR2 FQNEAQ.

The V call is TRBV23-1, the J call TRBJ2-2; without DNA, the TCRdb call of TRBD1 cannot be checked. TRBV23-1 is an ORF; its function is uncertain. The CDR3 has 20 residues. This CDR3 reads CASSQGKGREPPIDTGELFF.

J is TRBJ1-1 and V is TRBV5-6. Germline V gene lookup returns CDR1 SGHDT and CDR2 YYEEEE. CDR3 size: 15 residues. CDR3 amino acids: CASSLVLVGNTEAFF.

This chain connects TRBV7-2 to TRBJ2-7; the D gene TCRdb calls, TRBD2, cannot be checked with no DNA. CDR1 and CDR2 from the germline V gene are SGHTA and FQGNSA. The CDR3 loop spans 16 amino acids. The CDR3 is CASSSQLAGGGGEQYF.

The chain joins TRBV2 to TRBJ2-1. This CDR3 region has 12 residues. Germline V lookup: CDR1 SNHLY, CDR2 FYNNEI. The CDR3 loop reads CASSGLYNEQFF.

The chain couples TRBV28 to TRBJ1-2; TCRdb selects TRBD1, and the lack of DNA leaves this call unchecked. This CDR3 region has 14 residues. Germline lookup yields CDR1 MDHEN and CDR2 SYDVKM. CDR3: CASRLTGLFYGYTF.

CDR3 residues: CASSPFPGTGVGDQPQHF. The J gene is TRBJ1-5, the V gene TRBV18; TCRdb returns TRBD1, unconfirmable since there is no DNA. Germline V gives CDR1 KGHSH, CDR2 LQKENI. CDR3 length: 18 residues.

The rearrangement uses TRBV30 and TRBJ1-2; lacking DNA, the TRBD1 call made by TCRdb goes unchecked. Germline assignment: CDR1 GTSNPN and CDR2 SVGIG (reference sequence). CDR3 length equals 13 residues. This chain's CDR3 is CAWSLRVDYGYTF.

The chain recombines TRBV12-3 or TRBV12-4 with TRBJ2-4. The CDR3 extends over 13 amino acids. This CDR3 is CASSGQPKNIQYF.

The chain joins TRBV6-2 or TRBV6-3 to TRBJ2-1; TCRdb's assignment of TRBD2 cannot be checked, as there is no DNA. The CDR3 runs 14 residues. Germline V CDR1 and CDR2: MNHEY, SVGEGT. This CDR3 is CASTHPRRKNEQFF.

This chain links TRBV12-3 or TRBV12-4 with TRBJ2-3; the TRBD1 assignment by TCRdb is unverifiable without DNA. The CDR3 is made up of 16 amino acids. This CDR3 reads CASSLRAQGALDTQYF.

CDR3 region: CAISESTVTIQYF. The chain carries TRBV10-3 and TRBJ2-4. CDR3 length equals 13 residues. Germline lookup yields CDR1 ENHRY and CDR2 SYGVKD.

J is TRBJ2-2 and V is TRBV5-1; TCRdb picks TRBD1, but there is no DNA to check that call. CDR1 is SGHRS and CDR2 is YFSETQ in the germline V gene. The CDR3 loop spans 19 amino acids. CDR3 residues: CASRAPQELTRGSTGELFF.

This chain joins TRBV12-3 or TRBV12-4 and TRBJ1-4. This CDR3 has 13 amino acids. This CDR3 reads CASSLRDLEKLFF.